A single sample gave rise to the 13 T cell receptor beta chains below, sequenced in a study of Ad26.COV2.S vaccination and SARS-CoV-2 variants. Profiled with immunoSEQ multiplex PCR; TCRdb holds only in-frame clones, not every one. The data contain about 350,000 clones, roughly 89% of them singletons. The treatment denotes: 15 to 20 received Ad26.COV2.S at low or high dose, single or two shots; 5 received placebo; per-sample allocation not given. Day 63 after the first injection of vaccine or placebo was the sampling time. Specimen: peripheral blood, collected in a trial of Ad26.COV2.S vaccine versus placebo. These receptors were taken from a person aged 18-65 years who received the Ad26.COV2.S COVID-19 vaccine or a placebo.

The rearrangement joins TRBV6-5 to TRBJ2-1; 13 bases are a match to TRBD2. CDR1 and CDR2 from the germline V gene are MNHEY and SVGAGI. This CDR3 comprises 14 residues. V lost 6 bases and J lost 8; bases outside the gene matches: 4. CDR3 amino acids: CASSRTSGSDEQFF. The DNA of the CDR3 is TGTGCCAGCAGCAGGACTAGCGGGAGCGATGAGCAGTTCTTC.

DNA for the CDR3: TGTGCCAGCAGTTTATCCAGGGGGCGGCCACCCCTCCACTTT. Its protein product is CASSLSRGRPPLHF. The chain links TRBV28 to TRBJ1-6; 8 nucleotides line up with TRBD1. Germline trimming cut 1 base from V and 11 bases from J; bases unmatched to any gene: 4. In germline, CDR1 is MDHEN, CDR2 SYDVKM. This CDR3 is 14 amino acids long.

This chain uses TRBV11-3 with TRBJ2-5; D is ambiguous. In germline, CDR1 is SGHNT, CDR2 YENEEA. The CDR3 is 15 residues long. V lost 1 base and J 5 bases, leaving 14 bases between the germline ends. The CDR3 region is CASSLGSAIGETQYF. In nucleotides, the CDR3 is TGTGCCAGCAGCTTAGGTTCAGCAATCGGGGAGACCCAGTACTTC.

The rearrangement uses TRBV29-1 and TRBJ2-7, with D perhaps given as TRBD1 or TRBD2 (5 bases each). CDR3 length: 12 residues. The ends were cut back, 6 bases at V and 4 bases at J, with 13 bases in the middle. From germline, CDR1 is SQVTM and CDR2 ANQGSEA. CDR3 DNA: TGCAGCGTGAGGGGTAGAGGGTACGAGCAGTACTTC. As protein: CSVRGRGYEQYF.

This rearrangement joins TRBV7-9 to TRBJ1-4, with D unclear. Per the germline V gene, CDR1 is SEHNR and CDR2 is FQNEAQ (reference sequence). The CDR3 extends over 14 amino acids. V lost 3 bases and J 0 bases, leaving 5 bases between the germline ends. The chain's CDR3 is CASSFESTNEKLFF. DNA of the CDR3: TGTGCCAGCAGCTTCGAGTCAACTAATGAAAAACTGTTTTTT.

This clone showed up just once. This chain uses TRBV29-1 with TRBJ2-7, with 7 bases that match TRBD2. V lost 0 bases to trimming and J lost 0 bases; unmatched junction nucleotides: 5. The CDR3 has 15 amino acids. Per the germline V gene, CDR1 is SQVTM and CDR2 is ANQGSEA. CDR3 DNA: TGCAGCGTTGAAGACATGGCTAGCGGCTCCTACGAGCAGTACTTC. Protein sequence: CSVEDMASGSYEQYF.

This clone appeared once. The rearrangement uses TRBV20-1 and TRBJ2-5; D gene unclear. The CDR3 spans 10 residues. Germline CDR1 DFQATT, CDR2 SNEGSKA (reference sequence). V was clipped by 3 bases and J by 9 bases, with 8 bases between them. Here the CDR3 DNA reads TGCAGTGCTAGTATGGAGTCCCAGTACTTC. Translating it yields CSASMESQYF.

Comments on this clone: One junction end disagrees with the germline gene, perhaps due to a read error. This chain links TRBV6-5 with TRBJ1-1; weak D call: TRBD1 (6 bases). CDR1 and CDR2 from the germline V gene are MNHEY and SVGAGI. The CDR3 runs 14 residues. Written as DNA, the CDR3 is TGTGCCAGCAGTGACTCAGGGGTTGACACTGAAGCTTTCTTT. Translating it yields CASSDSGVDTEAFF.

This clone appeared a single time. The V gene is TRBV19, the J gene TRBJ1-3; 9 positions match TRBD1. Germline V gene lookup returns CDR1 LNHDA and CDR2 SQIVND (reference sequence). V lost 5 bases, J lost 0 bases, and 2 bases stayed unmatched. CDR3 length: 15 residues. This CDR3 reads CASSPDRGSGNTIYF. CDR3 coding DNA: TGTGCCAGTAGTCCGGACAGGGGCTCTGGAAACACCATATATTTT.

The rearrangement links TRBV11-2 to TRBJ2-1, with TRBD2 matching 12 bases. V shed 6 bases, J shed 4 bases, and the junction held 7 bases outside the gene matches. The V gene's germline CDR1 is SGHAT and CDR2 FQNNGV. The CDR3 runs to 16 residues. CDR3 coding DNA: TGTGCCAGCAGAAACCTAGCGGGAGGGCGATACAATGAGCAGTTCTTC. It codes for CASRNLAGGRYNEQFF.

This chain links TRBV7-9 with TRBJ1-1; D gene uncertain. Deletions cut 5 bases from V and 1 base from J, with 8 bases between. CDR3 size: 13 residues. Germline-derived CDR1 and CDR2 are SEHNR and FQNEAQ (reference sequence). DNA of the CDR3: TGTGCCAGCAGCCGCGACAAGAACACTGAAGCTTTCTTT. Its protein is CASSRDKNTEAFF.

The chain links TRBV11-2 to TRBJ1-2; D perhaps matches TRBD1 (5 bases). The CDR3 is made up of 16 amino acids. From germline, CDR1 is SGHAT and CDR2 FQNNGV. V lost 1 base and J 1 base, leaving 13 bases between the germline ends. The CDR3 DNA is TGTGCCAGCAGCTTAGGGTTCCGGGACGATAACTATGGCTACACCTTC. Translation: CASSLGFRDDNYGYTF.

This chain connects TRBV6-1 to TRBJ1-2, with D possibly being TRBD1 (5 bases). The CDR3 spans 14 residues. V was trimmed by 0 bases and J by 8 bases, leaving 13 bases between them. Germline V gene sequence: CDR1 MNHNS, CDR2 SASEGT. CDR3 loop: CASSEAQGFKGYTF. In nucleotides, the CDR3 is TGTGCCAGCAGTGAAGCGCAGGGCTTTAAAGGCTACACCTTC.